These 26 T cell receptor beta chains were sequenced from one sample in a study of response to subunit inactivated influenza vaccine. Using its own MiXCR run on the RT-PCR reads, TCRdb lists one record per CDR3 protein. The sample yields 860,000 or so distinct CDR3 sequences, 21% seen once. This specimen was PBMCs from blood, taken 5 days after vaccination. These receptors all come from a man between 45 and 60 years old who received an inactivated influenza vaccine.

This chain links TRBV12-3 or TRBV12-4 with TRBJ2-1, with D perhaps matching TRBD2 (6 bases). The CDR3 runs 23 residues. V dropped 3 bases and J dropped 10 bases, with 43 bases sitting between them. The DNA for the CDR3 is TGTGCCAGCAGTTTGGGCCCGGCAGGGAGAGTTCGCGGGGAGAGGAAGGCCAGACGGGAGCAGTTCTTC. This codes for CASSLGPAGRVRGERKARREQFF.

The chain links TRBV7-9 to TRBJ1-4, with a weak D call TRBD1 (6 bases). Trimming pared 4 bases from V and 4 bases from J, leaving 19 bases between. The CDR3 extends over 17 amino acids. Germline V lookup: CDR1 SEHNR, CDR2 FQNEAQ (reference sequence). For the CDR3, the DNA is TGTGCCAGCAGCTCGGGACTCGGGGGCCAGGTTAATGAAAAACTGTTTTTT. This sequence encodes CASSSGLGGQVNEKLFF. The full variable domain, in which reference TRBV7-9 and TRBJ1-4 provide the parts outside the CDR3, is DTGVSQNPRHKITKRGQNVTFRCDPISEHNRLYWYRQTLGQGPEFLTYFQNEAQLEKSRLLSDRFSAERPKGSFSTLEIQRTEQGDSAMYLCASSSGLGGQVNEKLFFGSGTQLSVL.

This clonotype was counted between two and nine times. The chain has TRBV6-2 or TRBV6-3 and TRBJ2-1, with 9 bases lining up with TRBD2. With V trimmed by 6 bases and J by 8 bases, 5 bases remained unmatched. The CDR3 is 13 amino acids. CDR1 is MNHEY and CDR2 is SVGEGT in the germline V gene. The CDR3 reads CASRASGDYEQFF. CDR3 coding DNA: TGTGCCAGCAGGGCTAGCGGGGATTATGAGCAGTTCTTC.

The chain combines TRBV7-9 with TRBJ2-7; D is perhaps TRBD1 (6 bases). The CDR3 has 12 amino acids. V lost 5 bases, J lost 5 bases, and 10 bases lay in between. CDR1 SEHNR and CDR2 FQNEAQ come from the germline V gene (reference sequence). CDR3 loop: CASSPWDNEQYF. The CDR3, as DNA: TGTGCCAGCAGCCCTTGGGACAACGAGCAGTACTTC.

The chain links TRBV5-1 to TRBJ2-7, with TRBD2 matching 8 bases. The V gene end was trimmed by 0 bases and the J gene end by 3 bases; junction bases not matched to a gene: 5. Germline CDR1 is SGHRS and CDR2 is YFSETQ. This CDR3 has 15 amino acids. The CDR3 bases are TGCGCCAGCAGCTTGGTTGGGCTAGCGGGCTACGAGCAGTACTTC. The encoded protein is CASSLVGLAGYEQYF.

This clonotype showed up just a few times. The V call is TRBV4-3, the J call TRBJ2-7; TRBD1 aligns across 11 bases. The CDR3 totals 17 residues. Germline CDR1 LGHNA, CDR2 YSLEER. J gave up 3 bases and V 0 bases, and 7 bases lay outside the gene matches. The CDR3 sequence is CASSQDLPGQGVYEQYF. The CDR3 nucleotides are TGCGCCAGCAGCCAAGATCTTCCGGGACAGGGGGTCTACGAGCAGTACTTC.

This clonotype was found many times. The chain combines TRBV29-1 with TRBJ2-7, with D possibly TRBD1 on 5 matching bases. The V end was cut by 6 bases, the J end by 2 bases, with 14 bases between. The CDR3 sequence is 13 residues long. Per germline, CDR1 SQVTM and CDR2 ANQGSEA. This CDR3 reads CSVRTGATYEQYF. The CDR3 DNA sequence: TGCAGCGTCCGCACTGGGGCGACCTACGAGCAGTACTTC.

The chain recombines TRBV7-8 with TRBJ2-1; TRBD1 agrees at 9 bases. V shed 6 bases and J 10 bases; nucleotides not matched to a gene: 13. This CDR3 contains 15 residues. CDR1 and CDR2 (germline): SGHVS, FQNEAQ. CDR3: CASSSRDRVPWEQFF. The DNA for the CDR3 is TGTGCCAGCAGTTCCCGGGACAGGGTCCCATGGGAGCAGTTCTTC.

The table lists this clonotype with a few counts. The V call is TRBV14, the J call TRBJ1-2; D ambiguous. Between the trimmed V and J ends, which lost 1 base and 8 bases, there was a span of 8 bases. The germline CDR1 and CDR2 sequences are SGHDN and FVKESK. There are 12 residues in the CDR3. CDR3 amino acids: CASSQVDWGYTF. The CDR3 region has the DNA TGTGCCAGCAGCCAAGTGGACTGGGGCTACACCTTC.

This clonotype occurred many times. This CDR3 reads CAVGGMNTGELFF. CDR3 DNA sequence: TGCGCCGTCGGGGGGATGAACACCGGGGAGCTGTTTTTT. The gene calls are TRBV4-3 and TRBJ2-2, with 7 bases lining up with TRBD2. V shed 11 bases and J 1 base; nucleotides not matched to a gene: 4. Germline V gene data show CDR1 as LGHNA and CDR2 as YSLEER. The CDR3 is 13 amino acids.

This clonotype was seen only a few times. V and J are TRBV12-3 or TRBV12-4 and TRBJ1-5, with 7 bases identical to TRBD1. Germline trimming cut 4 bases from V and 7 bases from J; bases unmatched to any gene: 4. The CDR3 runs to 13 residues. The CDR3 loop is CASSSGQTQPQHF. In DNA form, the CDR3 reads TGTGCCAGCAGTTCGGGACAGACGCAGCCCCAGCATTTT.

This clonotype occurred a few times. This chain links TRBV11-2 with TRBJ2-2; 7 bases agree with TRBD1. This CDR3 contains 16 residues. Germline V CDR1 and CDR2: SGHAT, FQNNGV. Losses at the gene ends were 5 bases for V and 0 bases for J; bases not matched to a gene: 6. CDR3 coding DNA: TGTGCCAGCAGCCTGTCGGGACAGACGAACACCGGGGAGCTGTTTTTT. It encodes CASSLSGQTNTGELFF.

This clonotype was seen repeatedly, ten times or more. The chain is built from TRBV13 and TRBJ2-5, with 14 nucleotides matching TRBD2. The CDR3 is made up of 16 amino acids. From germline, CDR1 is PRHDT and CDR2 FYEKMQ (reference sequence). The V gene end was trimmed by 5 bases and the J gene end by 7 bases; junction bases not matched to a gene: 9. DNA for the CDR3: TGTGCCAGCAGCCAGTGGGGGACTAGCGGGGGAAGGACCCAGTACTTC. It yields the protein CASSQWGTSGGRTQYF.

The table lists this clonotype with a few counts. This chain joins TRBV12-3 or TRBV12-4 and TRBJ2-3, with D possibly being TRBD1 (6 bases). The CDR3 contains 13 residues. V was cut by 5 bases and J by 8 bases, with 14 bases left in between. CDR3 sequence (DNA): TGTGCCAGCAGTCAGGGGCGGGTCCTTACGCAGTATTTT. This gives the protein CASSQGRVLTQYF.

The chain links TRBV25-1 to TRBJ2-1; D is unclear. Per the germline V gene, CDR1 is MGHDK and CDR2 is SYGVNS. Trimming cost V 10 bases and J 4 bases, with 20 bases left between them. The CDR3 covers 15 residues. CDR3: CATQGSGRKYNEQFF. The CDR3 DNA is TGTGCCACCCAAGGTTCAGGACGGAAATACAATGAGCAGTTCTTC.

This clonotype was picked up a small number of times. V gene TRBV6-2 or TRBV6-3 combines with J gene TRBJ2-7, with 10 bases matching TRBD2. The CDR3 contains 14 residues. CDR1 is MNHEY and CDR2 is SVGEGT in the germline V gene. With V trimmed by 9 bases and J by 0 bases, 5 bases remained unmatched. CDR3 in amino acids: CARVAGGFSYEQYF. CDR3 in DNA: TGTGCCAGGGTAGCGGGGGGATTCTCCTACGAGCAGTACTTC.

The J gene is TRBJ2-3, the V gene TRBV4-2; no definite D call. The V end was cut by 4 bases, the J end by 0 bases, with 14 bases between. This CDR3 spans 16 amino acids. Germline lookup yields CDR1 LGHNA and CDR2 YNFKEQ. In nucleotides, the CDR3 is TGTGCCAGCAGCCCGAACCTTGCTCTCAGCACAGATACGCAGTATTTT. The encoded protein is CASSPNLALSTDTQYF.

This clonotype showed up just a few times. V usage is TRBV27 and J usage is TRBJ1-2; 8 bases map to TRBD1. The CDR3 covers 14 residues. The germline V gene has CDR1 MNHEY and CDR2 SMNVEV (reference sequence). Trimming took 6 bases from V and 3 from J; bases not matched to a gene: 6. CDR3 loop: CASSRGQGYYGYTF. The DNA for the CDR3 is TGTGCCAGCAGCCGAGGACAGGGTTACTATGGCTACACCTTC.

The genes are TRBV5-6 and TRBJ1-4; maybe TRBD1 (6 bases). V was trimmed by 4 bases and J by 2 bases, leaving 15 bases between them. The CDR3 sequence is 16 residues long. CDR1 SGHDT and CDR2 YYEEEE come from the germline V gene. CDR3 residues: CASSIYRTATNEKLFF. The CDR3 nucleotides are TGTGCCAGCAGCATATACCGGACAGCGACTAATGAAAAACTGTTTTTT.

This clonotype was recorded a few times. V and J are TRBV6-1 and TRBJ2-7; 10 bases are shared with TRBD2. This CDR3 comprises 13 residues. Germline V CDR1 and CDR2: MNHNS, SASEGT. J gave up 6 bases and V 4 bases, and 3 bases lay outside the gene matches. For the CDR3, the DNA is TGTGCCAGCAGTGGAAGACTAGCGGGCGAGCAGTACTTC. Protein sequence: CASSGRLAGEQYF.

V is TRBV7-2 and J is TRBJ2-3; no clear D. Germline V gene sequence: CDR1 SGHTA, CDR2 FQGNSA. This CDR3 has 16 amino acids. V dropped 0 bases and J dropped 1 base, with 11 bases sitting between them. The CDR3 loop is CASSLAAAERTDTQYF. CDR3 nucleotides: TGTGCCAGCAGCTTAGCGGCGGCAGAGCGCACAGATACGCAGTATTTT.

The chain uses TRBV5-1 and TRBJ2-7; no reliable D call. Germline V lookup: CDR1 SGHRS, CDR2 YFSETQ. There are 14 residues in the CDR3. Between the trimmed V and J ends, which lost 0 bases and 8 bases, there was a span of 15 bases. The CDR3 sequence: CASSLDSVLEKQYF. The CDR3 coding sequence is TGCGCCAGCAGCTTGGACAGCGTCCTGGAAAAGCAGTACTTC.

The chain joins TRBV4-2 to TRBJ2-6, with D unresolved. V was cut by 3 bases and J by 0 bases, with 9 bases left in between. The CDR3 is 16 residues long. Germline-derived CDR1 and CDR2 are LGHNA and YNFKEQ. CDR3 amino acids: CASSHQISSGANVLTF. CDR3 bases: TGTGCCAGCAGCCACCAGATCAGCTCTGGGGCCAACGTCCTGACTTTC.

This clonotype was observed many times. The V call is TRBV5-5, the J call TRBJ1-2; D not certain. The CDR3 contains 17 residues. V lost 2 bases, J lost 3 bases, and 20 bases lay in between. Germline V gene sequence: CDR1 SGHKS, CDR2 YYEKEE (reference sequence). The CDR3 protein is CASSFRFEDAVYYGYTF. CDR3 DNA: TGTGCCAGCAGCTTTAGGTTCGAGGACGCGGTCTACTATGGCTACACCTTC.

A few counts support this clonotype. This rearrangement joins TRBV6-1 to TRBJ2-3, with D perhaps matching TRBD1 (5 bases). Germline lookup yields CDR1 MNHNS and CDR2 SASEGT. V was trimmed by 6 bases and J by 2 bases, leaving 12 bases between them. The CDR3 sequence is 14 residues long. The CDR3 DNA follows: TGTGCCAGCAGGAGCGACAGTTACACAGATACGCAGTATTTT. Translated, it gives CASRSDSYTDTQYF.

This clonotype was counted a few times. CDR3 sequence: CASSKGSVRGRVEQFF. Written as DNA, the CDR3 is TGTGCCAGCAGTAAAGGTTCAGTTAGGGGGCGTGTCGAGCAGTTCTTC. The chain has TRBV6-1 and TRBJ2-1, with 7 bases identical to TRBD1. CDR3 length: 16 residues. Germline assignment: CDR1 MNHNS and CDR2 SASEGT. With V trimmed by 5 bases and J by 10 bases, 17 bases remained unmatched.